What follows describes a single T cell receptor beta chain. As yet, its antigen is unknown. The sample originates from a study of vaccination effects on CD4 cells after COVID-19. As for the study in general: A median of 72 days separated the second dose and sampling.

Only in-frame clones appear in the TCRdb table, and some are missing; sequencing was by immunoSEQ multiplex PCR. This table holds tens of thousands of clones, 73% found once. At the end of 10 days of culture, CD4+ T cells were isolated. Everyone in the study got two shots of either the BNT162b2 or mRNA-1273 vaccine. Vaccinated participants had no history of SARS-CoV-2 infection and tested negative for nucleocapsid antibodies. Cultures had half their medium replaced with IL-2 medium on days 3 and 7. Study-wide findings and caveats: Common cold coronavirus cross-reactivity was shown by only 1 of 255 vaccine-induced clones in healthy vaccinees.

Sequenced here: CD4+ T cells from PBMCs cultured without peptide, sampled after COVID-19 vaccination. This TCR derives from a human donor who received a COVID-19 vaccine.

CDR3 coding DNA: TGTGCCATCAGTGAGTCTGGCCTTGCAGATACGCAGTATTTT. Translated, it gives CAISESGLADTQYF. The J gene is TRBJ2-3, the V gene TRBV10-3, with D unclear. The CDR3 is 14 amino acids. Germline assignment: CDR1 ENHRY and CDR2 SYGVKD. Between the trimmed V and J ends, which lost 0 bases and 4 bases, there was a span of 8 bases.